This TCR beta chain was identified in a study of blood T cell repertoires in COVID-19. Background on the study: Specimens from acute and convalescent COVID-19 originated in the United States, Italy and Spain. The analysed material was cDNA or gDNA that came from T cells, B-cell-depleted T cells, or PBMCs.

How the authors handled the data: By means of reference gene primer amplification, nucleated cell counts were estimated. Clones were sequenced by immunoSEQ multiplex PCR, and TCRdb holds only the in-frame ones, with some missing. The V and J calls and clone size were taken over from that table, and D and trimming were inferred from the DNA. Of more than 150,000 clones listed, approximately 84% are singletons. The CDR3 loop spans 15 amino acids. CDR1 and CDR2 (germline): MNHNS, SASEGT. Trimming left V 1 base short and J 15 bases short, with 22 bases between. The material sequenced was peripheral blood. The chain uses TRBV6-1 and TRBJ1-5; a possible D gene is TRBD1 (5 bases). The TCR was taken from a human donor in a cohort sampled during active COVID-19. The CDR3 sequence is CASSEGGTGVIVRHF. The CDR3 DNA reads as TGTGCCAGCAGTGAAGGCGGGACTGGGGTGATTGTTCGGCATTTT.